The 30 T cell receptor beta chains presented below share a single source sample, sequenced in a study of blood T cell repertoires in COVID-19 (dated by TCRdb to 2020 to 2022). Libraries were constructed by the immunoSEQ multiplex PCR assay. In its TCRdb copy, this immuneACCESS table keeps in-frame sequences only and misses some clones. Where compared with another copy, unresolved V genes explain less than half of these, and the others have no known cause. This sample is represented by roughly 430,000 clones; about 88% of them were singletons. 1.2% to 1.5% of the sample goes to the ten largest clones. Sequenced material: PBMCs or T cells enriched from blood (not recorded which). Receptors originate from a woman aged 18-29 years who had been exposed to COVID-19.

A single count supports this clone. The gene calls are TRBV14 and TRBJ2-7; TRBD1 agrees at 10 bases. V shed 1 base, J shed 3 bases, and the junction held 0 bases outside the gene matches. The CDR3 consists of 14 residues. Germline V gene sequence: CDR1 SGHDN, CDR2 FVKESK. CDR3 region: CASSQGTGGYEQYF. The DNA of the CDR3 is TGTGCCAGCAGCCAAGGGACAGGGGGCTACGAGCAGTACTTC.

V usage is TRBV6-1 and J usage is TRBJ2-2; D perhaps matches TRBD1 (7 bases). V shed 0 bases and J shed 3 bases, with 11 bases lying between them. Germline CDR1 is MNHNS and CDR2 is SASEGT. This CDR3 has 16 residues. This CDR3 reads CASSEAFRGDTGELFF. CDR3 nucleotides: TGTGCCAGCAGTGAAGCATTCAGGGGGGACACCGGGGAGCTGTTTTTT.

CDR3 nucleotides: TGCGCCAGCAGCCAGCAAGACAGGGGGCCCTACGAGCAGTACTTC. Translation gives CASSQQDRGPYEQYF. V gene TRBV4-3 combines with J gene TRBJ2-7; 10 bases are a match to TRBD1. The CDR3 is 15 residues long. CDR1 and CDR2 (germline): LGHNA, YSLEER. V dropped 3 bases and J dropped 2; count of bases not matched to a gene: 4.

This chain uses TRBV27 with TRBJ1-2; D is unclear. V lost 2 bases, J lost 0 bases, and 4 bases lay in between. The CDR3 spans 13 residues. Per the germline V gene, CDR1 is MNHEY and CDR2 is SMNVEV (reference sequence). CDR3 DNA: TGTGCCAGCAGTTTACAGTCTAACTATGGCTACACCTTC. Translating gives CASSLQSNYGYTF.

This chain uses TRBV4-3 with TRBJ2-1; the match to TRBD2 covers 7 bases. The V gene's germline CDR1 is LGHNA and CDR2 YSLEER. CDR3 length: 17 residues. Trimming removed 0 bases from V and 6 bases from J; junction bases left unmatched: 11. The CDR3 nucleotides are TGCGCCAGCAGCCAAGATCCTTCCAGCGGGATTCCCAATGAGCAGTTCTTC. This gives the protein CASSQDPSSGIPNEQFF.

The V and J genes are TRBV7-2 and TRBJ1-4; 9 bases align to TRBD1. The trim removed 8 bases at V and 11 bases at J, leaving 12 bases unmatched. Germline V gene data show CDR1 as SGHTA and CDR2 as FQGNSA. The CDR3 runs 14 residues. The CDR3: CASGGGQGQRKLFF. The CDR3 region has the DNA TGTGCCAGCGGAGGGGGACAGGGCCAACGGAAACTGTTTTTT.

The rearrangement joins TRBV10-3 to TRBJ2-7, with D possibly TRBD1 on 6 matching bases. Trimming took 0 bases from V and 7 from J, leaving 19 bases between them. Germline V gene lookup returns CDR1 ENHRY and CDR2 SYGVKD. The CDR3 totals 16 residues. The CDR3 here is CAISESGYRVSGEQYF. The CDR3 coding sequence is TGTGCCATCAGTGAGTCGGGTTACAGGGTTTCGGGTGAGCAGTACTTC.

This chain uses TRBV30 with TRBJ2-1; D perhaps matches TRBD1 (5 bases). V was clipped by 0 bases and J by 9 bases, with 9 bases between them. CDR3 length equals 12 residues. Germline V gene sequence: CDR1 GTSNPN, CDR2 SVGIG (reference sequence). The CDR3, as DNA: TGTGCCTGGAGTGTATTGGGGCCTGAGCAGTTCTTC. The encoded protein is CAWSVLGPEQFF.

V gene TRBV12-3 or TRBV12-4 combines with J gene TRBJ2-7; 7 nucleotides line up with TRBD1. The CDR3 extends over 13 amino acids. The V and J ends lost 0 bases and 10 bases, in that order; junction bases with no gene match: 6. For the CDR3, the DNA is TGTGCCAGCAGTTTAGCTCGGGACAGAGATCAGTACTTC. This gives the protein CASSLARDRDQYF.

V and J are TRBV19 and TRBJ1-6; 8 bases fit TRBD1. The CDR3 covers 15 residues. The trim removed 6 bases at V and 3 bases at J, leaving 4 bases unmatched. The germline V gene encodes CDR1 LNHDA and CDR2 SQIVND (reference sequence). The CDR3, as DNA: TGTGCCAGTAGAACAGGGGGGTTCTATAATTCACCCCTCCACTTT. Translated: CASRTGGFYNSPLHF.

V usage is TRBV5-6 and J usage is TRBJ2-7; weak D call: TRBD2 (6 bases). V was trimmed by 0 bases and J by 5 bases, leaving 12 bases between them. CDR1 is SGHDT, CDR2 YYEEEE, per germline. This CDR3 is 14 amino acids long. Here the CDR3 DNA reads TGTGCCAGCAGCTTGGCTGGGGGGAGCAACGAGCAGTACTTC. Translated, it gives CASSLAGGSNEQYF.

V gene TRBV5-1 combines with J gene TRBJ1-6; 8 nucleotides align to TRBD1. J gave up 7 bases and V 1 base, and 4 bases lay outside the gene matches. Germline V gene sequence: CDR1 SGHRS, CDR2 YFSETQ. CDR3 length: 15 residues. This chain's CDR3 is CASSLPTGENSPLHF. CDR3 in DNA: TGCGCCAGCAGCTTGCCGACAGGGGAGAATTCACCCCTCCACTTT.

The chain is built from TRBV4-2 and TRBJ2-3; D is uncertain. CDR1 and CDR2 from the germline V gene are LGHNA and YNFKEQ. This CDR3 has 15 residues. Between the trimmed V and J ends, which lost 3 bases and 2 bases, there was a span of 12 bases. The CDR3 bases are TGTGCCAGCAGCCACTCGGGTGGGTACACAGATACGCAGTATTTT. Translating it yields CASSHSGGYTDTQYF.

The J gene is TRBJ2-3, the V gene TRBV5-1; a possible D gene is TRBD2 (6 bases). CDR3 length equals 19 residues. V lost 3 bases, J lost 0 bases, and 23 bases lay in between. Germline assignment: CDR1 SGHRS and CDR2 YFSETQ. DNA of the CDR3: TGCGCCAGCAGCTCGACAGACAGACTAGTAGCCTTTAGCACAGATACGCAGTATTTT. Translation gives CASSSTDRLVAFSTDTQYF.

The V gene is TRBV15, the J gene TRBJ2-7, with D perhaps TRBD2 (6 bases). This CDR3 contains 14 residues. The V and J ends lost 2 bases and 5 bases respectively, with 13 bases between them. Germline loops: CDR1 LNHNV, CDR2 YYDKDF (reference sequence). CDR3 region: CATSRLSAGNEQYF. The CDR3, as DNA: TGTGCCACCAGCAGACTCTCGGCGGGAAACGAGCAGTACTTC.

The gene calls are TRBV5-6 and TRBJ2-1; 9 nucleotides align to TRBD2. CDR1 and CDR2 from the germline V gene are SGHDT and YYEEEE. Trimming at V came to 3 bases and at J to 7 bases, leaving 2 bases not matched to a gene. The CDR3 runs to 13 residues. This chain's CDR3 is CASSWTSENEQFF. The CDR3 coding sequence is TGTGCCAGCAGCTGGACTAGCGAGAATGAGCAGTTCTTC. Complete variable domain (other parts from reference TRBV5-6 and TRBJ2-1): DAGVTQSPTHLIKTRGQQVTLRCSPKSGHDTVSWYQQALGQGPQFIFQYYEEEERQRGNFPDRFSGHQFPNYSSELNVNALLLGDSALYLCASSWTSENEQFFGPGTRLTVL.

This chain connects TRBV12-5 to TRBJ1-4, with TRBD1 as a possible D gene (5 bases). The germline gives CDR1 LGHNT, CDR2 FRNRAP. The CDR3 contains 14 residues. Trimming stripped 5 bases from V and 4 bases from J, with 11 bases between. This CDR3 reads CASGNRQSNEKLFF. CDR3 nucleotide sequence: TGTGCTAGTGGTAACCGACAGAGTAATGAAAAACTGTTTTTT.

The gene calls are TRBV6-2 or TRBV6-3 and TRBJ2-7; TRBD2 matches 13 bases. V dropped 0 bases and J dropped 3; count of bases not matched to a gene: 5. The germline V gene encodes CDR1 MNHEY and CDR2 SVGEGT. The CDR3 is 17 amino acids. As DNA, the CDR3 is TGTGCCAGCAGTTACTCAGGTACTAGCGGGAGGGTCTACGAGCAGTACTTC. Translated: CASSYSGTSGRVYEQYF.

This chain links TRBV19 with TRBJ2-7; the match to TRBD1 covers 7 bases. V shed 5 bases and J 3 bases; nucleotides not matched to a gene: 10. The CDR3 covers 15 residues. The germline V gene encodes CDR1 LNHDA and CDR2 SQIVND (reference sequence). CDR3 bases: TGTGCCAGTAGTGGGACAGCAAGTAGTTTCTACGAGCAGTACTTC. It translates to CASSGTASSFYEQYF. The full variable domain, completed using reference TRBV19 and TRBJ2-7, is DGGITQSPKYLFRKEGQNVTLSCEQNLNHDAMYWYRQDPGQGLRLIYYSQIVNDFQKGDIAEGYSVSREKKESFPLTVTSAQKNPTAFYLCASSGTASSFYEQYFGPGTRLTVT.

V is TRBV19 and J is TRBJ2-3, with 12 bases matching TRBD1. The CDR3 covers 18 residues. Germline-derived CDR1 and CDR2 are LNHDA and SQIVND (reference sequence). The V and J ends lost 5 bases and 1 base, in that order; junction bases with no gene match: 10. CDR3 nucleotide sequence: TGTGCCAGTAGTCCGGGACAGGGGGCGCGTGTCGGCACAGATACGCAGTATTTT. Its protein product is CASSPGQGARVGTDTQYF.

The rearrangement uses TRBV28 and TRBJ2-3; D is possibly TRBD1 (6 bases). V was clipped by 11 bases and J by 5 bases, with 11 bases between them. Germline assignment: CDR1 MDHEN and CDR2 SYDVKM. The CDR3 totals 11 residues. CDR3 residues: CAGAQGDTQYF. The CDR3 region has the DNA TGTGCCGGGGCACAGGGAGATACGCAGTATTTT.

The rearrangement links TRBV5-6 to TRBJ1-2, with 8 bases that match TRBD1. This CDR3 is built from 12 residues. Germline CDR1 is SGHDT and CDR2 is YYEEEE. V was pared by 4 bases and J by 9 bases, with 5 bases of the junction left unmatched. CDR3 coding DNA: TGTGCCAGCAGCCTGACAGGGGTGAGCTACACCTTC. Translated, it gives CASSLTGVSYTF.

This clone has just a few counts. The gene calls are TRBV25-1 and TRBJ2-1; no definite D call. Trimming stripped 6 bases from V and 9 bases from J, with 12 bases between. Germline CDR1 reads MGHDK; CDR2 reads SYGVNS. This CDR3 is 12 amino acids long. CDR3 region: CASSEFRGEQFF. The CDR3 DNA is TGTGCCAGCAGCGAGTTCCGCGGTGAGCAGTTCTTC. The whole variable domain, remainder taken from reference TRBV25-1 and TRBJ2-1, is EADIYQTPRYLVIGTGKKITLECSQTMGHDKMYWYQQDPGMELHLIHYSYGVNSTEKGDLSSESTVSRIRTEHFPLTLESARPSHTSQYLCASSEFRGEQFFGPGTRLTVL.

This clone was detected only once. The rearrangement uses TRBV5-1 and TRBJ2-1; 8 bases align to TRBD2. Germline assignment: CDR1 SGHRS and CDR2 YFSETQ. V was clipped by 2 bases and J by 8 bases; unmatched bases: 6. The CDR3 loop spans 14 amino acids. The CDR3 sequence is CASSFSAGADEQFF. The CDR3 DNA is TGCGCCAGCAGCTTCTCAGCGGGAGCGGATGAGCAGTTCTTC.

The V gene is TRBV29-1, the J gene TRBJ2-7; 8 positions match TRBD2. The CDR3 is made up of 13 amino acids. Trimming removed 7 bases from V and 1 base from J; junction bases left unmatched: 6. CDR1 is SQVTM, CDR2 ANQGSEA, per germline. The DNA for the CDR3 is TGCAGCGCCCGGGAGCGGGAGTCCTACGAGCAGTACTTC. Translating it yields CSARERESYEQYF.

The chain couples TRBV2 to TRBJ2-1, with 7 bases identical to TRBD2. The CDR3 sequence is 13 residues long. J lost 7 bases, V lost 4 bases, and 4 bases had no gene match. Germline CDR1 reads SNHLY; CDR2 reads FYNNEI. The CDR3 loop reads CASSGEGPNEQFF. CDR3 bases: TGTGCCAGCAGTGGGGAGGGCCCGAATGAGCAGTTCTTC.

The gene calls are TRBV4-2 and TRBJ2-5; possible D gene TRBD1, 6 bases. The CDR3 covers 15 residues. Germline V lookup: CDR1 LGHNA, CDR2 YNFKEQ. V gave up 1 base and J gave up 5 bases, with 14 bases separating them. The CDR3 coding sequence is TGTGCCAGCAGCCAAGTTCTTGGACAGTGGGAGACCCAGTACTTC. This gives the protein CASSQVLGQWETQYF.

The chain joins TRBV5-6 to TRBJ2-5; possible D gene TRBD1, 7 bases. CDR1 and CDR2 from the germline V gene are SGHDT and YYEEEE. CDR3 length: 19 residues. The ends were cut back, 2 bases at V and 4 bases at J, with 27 bases in the middle. CDR3 coding DNA: TGTGCCAGCAGCTTCGGGGGACTCTGGGGACAGAACGAAAGAGAGACCCAGTACTTC. Translation gives CASSFGGLWGQNERETQYF.

The V gene is TRBV7-6, the J gene TRBJ1-1; the match to TRBD1 covers 7 bases. V was clipped by 3 bases and J by 4 bases; unmatched bases: 2. The length of the CDR3 is 13 residues. Germline CDR1 reads SGHVS; CDR2 reads FNYEAQ. CDR3 protein: CASSLGQITEAFF. The CDR3 coding sequence is TGTGCCAGCAGCTTGGGACAGATCACTGAAGCTTTCTTT.

The rearrangement joins TRBV13 to TRBJ1-4; D might be TRBD1 (6 bases). There are 16 residues in the CDR3. Germline V gives CDR1 PRHDT, CDR2 FYEKMQ (reference sequence). V was clipped by 3 bases and J by 4 bases, with 15 bases between them. The CDR3 bases are TGTGCCAGCAGCTTTGACAGCGTAGGGGGTAATGAAAAACTGTTTTTT. Translating it yields CASSFDSVGGNEKLFF. Full variable domain (rest looked up from reference TRBV13 and TRBJ1-4): AAGVIQSPRHLIKEKRETATLKCYPIPRHDTVYWYQQGPGQDPQFLISFYEKMQSDKGSIPDRFSAQQFSDYHSELNMSSLELGDSALYFCASSFDSVGGNEKLFFGSGTQLSVL.